The clone carrying this T cell receptor (beta chain) has a single count. All patients were mismatch repair deficient, assessed by either PCR or immunohistochemistry. A few pembrolizumab responders had their TCRs sequenced. This entry comes from a study of PD-1 blockade in mismatch repair-deficient tumors. The data were produced by immunoSEQ multiplex PCR, yet TCRdb's version contains in-frame clones alone and is incomplete. This repertoire shows more than 90,000 clones, 70% to 80% found once; its top ten account for about 5.1%. The sequence derives from an adult with mismatch repair-deficient cancer. The sequencing used peripheral blood, collected approximately 60 weeks after starting pembrolizumab.

The CDR3 sequence: CASSLPSNTEAFF. The CDR3 region has the DNA TGTGCCAGCAGCTTACCGTCAAACACTGAAGCTTTCTTT. The chain combines TRBV7-3 with TRBJ1-1; D gene ambiguous. CDR1 SGHTA and CDR2 FQGTGA come from the germline V gene. V gave up 2 bases and J gave up 2 bases, with 6 bases separating them. CDR3 size: 13 residues.